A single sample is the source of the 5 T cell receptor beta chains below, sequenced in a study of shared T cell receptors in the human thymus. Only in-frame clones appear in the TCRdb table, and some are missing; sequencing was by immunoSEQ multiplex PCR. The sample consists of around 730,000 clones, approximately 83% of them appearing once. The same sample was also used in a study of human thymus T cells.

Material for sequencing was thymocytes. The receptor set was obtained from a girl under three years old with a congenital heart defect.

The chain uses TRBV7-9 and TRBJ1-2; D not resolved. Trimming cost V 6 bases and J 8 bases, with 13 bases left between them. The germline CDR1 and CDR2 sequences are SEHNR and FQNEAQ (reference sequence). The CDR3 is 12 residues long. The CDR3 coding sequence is TGTGCCAGCAGACCCATCAAACAGGGCTACACCTTC. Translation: CASRPIKQGYTF.

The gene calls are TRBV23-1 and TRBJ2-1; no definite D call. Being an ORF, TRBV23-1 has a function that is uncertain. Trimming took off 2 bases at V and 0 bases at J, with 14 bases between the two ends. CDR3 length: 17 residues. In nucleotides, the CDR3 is TGCGCCAGCAGTCAAGTAAGCAACCTTAGCTCCTACAATGAGCAGTTCTTC. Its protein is CASSQVSNLSSYNEQFF.

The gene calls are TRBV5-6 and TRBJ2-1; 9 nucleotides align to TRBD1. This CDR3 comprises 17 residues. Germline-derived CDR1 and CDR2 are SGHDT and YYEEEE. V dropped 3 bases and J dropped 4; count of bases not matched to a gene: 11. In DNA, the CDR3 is TGTGCCAGCAGCTGTCCTCCGGGACAGGGAAGGTACAATGAGCAGTTCTTC. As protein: CASSCPPGQGRYNEQFF.

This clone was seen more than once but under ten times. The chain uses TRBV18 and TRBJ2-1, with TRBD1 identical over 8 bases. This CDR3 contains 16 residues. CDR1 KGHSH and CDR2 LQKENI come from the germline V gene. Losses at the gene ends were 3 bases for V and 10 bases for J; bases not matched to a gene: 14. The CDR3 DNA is TGTGCCAGCTCACCCGGCCGGGACAGGAGGTTGGGGGAGCAGTTCTTC. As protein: CASSPGRDRRLGEQFF.

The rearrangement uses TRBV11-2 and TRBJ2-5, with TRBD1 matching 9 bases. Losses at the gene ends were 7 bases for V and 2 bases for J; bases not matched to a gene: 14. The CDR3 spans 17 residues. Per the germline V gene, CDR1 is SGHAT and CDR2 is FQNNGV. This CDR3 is CASTPGKPGQGQETQYF. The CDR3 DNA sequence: TGTGCCAGCACCCCGGGAAAGCCGGGACAGGGACAAGAGACCCAGTACTTC.